The 21 T cell receptor beta chains below were found in one sample sequenced in a study of blood T cell repertoires in COVID-19. Data came from immunoSEQ multiplex PCR; TCRdb stores just in-frame clones and leaves some out. The sample shows some 200,000 clones, roughly 79% of them seen only once. What was sequenced was peripheral blood. These receptor sequences come from a woman aged 40 to 50 with COVID-19, enrolled during active disease.

The rearrangement joins TRBV6-5 to TRBJ1-5; D may be TRBD1 (6 bases). With 4 bases removed from V and 2 bases from J, the gap between germline ends came to 15 bases. The germline gives CDR1 MNHEY, CDR2 SVGAGI. CDR3 length: 16 residues. Written as DNA, the CDR3 is TGTGCCAGCAGTTCCGGGACAAGAGGCGGCAATCAGCCCCAGCATTTT. It yields the protein CASSSGTRGGNQPQHF.

This clone was seen a handful of times. The chain couples TRBV7-8 to TRBJ2-2; 9 positions agree with TRBD1. J gave up 7 bases and V 1 base, and 4 bases lay outside the gene matches. This CDR3 is built from 15 residues. Looked up from germline, CDR1 is SGHVS and CDR2 is FQNEAQ. CDR3 DNA: TGTGCCAGCAGCTTAGTTCGACAGGGGGTCGGGGAGCTGTTTTTT. Residues: CASSLVRQGVGELFF.

This clone has just one count. The chain carries TRBV7-9 and TRBJ1-1, with TRBD1 matching over 9 bases. The CDR3 runs to 16 residues. CDR1 and CDR2 from the germline V gene are SEHNR and FQNEAQ (reference sequence). J gave up 3 bases and V 0 bases, and 5 bases lay outside the gene matches. CDR3 sequence: CASSLAWTGEDTEAFF. The CDR3 DNA sequence: TGTGCCAGCAGCTTAGCGTGGACAGGGGAGGACACTGAAGCTTTCTTT. Full variable domain (rest looked up from reference TRBV7-9 and TRBJ1-1): DTGVSQNPRHKITKRGQNVTFRCDPISEHNRLYWYRQTLGQGPEFLTYFQNEAQLEKSRLLSDRFSAERPKGSFSTLEIQRTEQGDSAMYLCASSLAWTGEDTEAFFGQGTRLTVV.

This clone came up once. The J gene is TRBJ1-1, the V gene TRBV6-1; 7 nucleotides line up with TRBD1. J gave up 5 bases and V 3 bases, and 6 bases lay outside the gene matches. This CDR3 contains 14 residues. Germline V lookup: CDR1 MNHNS, CDR2 SASEGT. The CDR3 here is CASSERQGRTEAFF. The CDR3 nucleotides read TGTGCCAGCAGTGAGCGACAGGGTAGGACTGAAGCTTTCTTT.

This chain connects TRBV28 to TRBJ1-2; 9 bases are a match to TRBD1. V was clipped by 8 bases and J by 5 bases; unmatched bases: 12. Germline V lookup: CDR1 MDHEN, CDR2 SYDVKM. There are 15 residues in the CDR3. The CDR3 spells CASGTGFFSGYGYTF. The DNA for the CDR3 is TGTGCCAGCGGGACAGGGTTCTTTTCGGGGTATGGCTACACCTTC.

The chain uses TRBV4-2 and TRBJ2-5; D not resolved. Per germline, CDR1 LGHNA and CDR2 YNFKEQ. The CDR3 is 17 amino acids. Trimming cost V 0 bases and J 3 bases, with 17 bases left between them. The chain's CDR3 is CASSQDAPGTAKETQYF. The CDR3 DNA reads TGTGCCAGCAGCCAAGATGCCCCAGGCACCGCTAAAGAGACCCAGTACTTC.

This chain links TRBV14 with TRBJ2-5, with TRBD1 matching over 9 bases. The CDR3 loop spans 14 amino acids. Germline CDR1 and CDR2: SGHDN and FVKESK. Losses at the gene ends were 5 bases for V and 2 bases for J; bases not matched to a gene: 3. The CDR3 nucleotides read TGTGCCAGCAGCAGGGACAGGGAACAAGAGACCCAGTACTTC. Translated: CASSRDREQETQYF.

The chain links TRBV3-1 (or the pseudogene TRBV3-2) to TRBJ1-3; D might be TRBD1 (6 bases). Germline V gene data show CDR1 as LGHDT and CDR2 as YNNKEL (reference sequence). The CDR3 extends over 17 amino acids. V was clipped by 4 bases and J by 0 bases, with 16 bases between them. CDR3 nucleotide sequence: TGTGCCAGCAGCCCCAACCGGGACACCTTCTCTGGAAACACCATATATTTT. Translation: CASSPNRDTFSGNTIYF.

The gene calls are TRBV6-5 and TRBJ1-2, with 9 bases lining up with TRBD1. J lost 7 bases, V lost 5 bases, and 11 bases had no gene match. The CDR3 runs to 15 residues. Germline V lookup: CDR1 MNHEY, CDR2 SVGAGI. The CDR3 sequence is CASSNRDRVWSGYTF. CDR3 nucleotides: TGTGCCAGCAGTAACCGGGACAGGGTTTGGAGTGGCTACACCTTC.

This clone has just one count. This chain uses TRBV5-1 with TRBJ1-4; 7 nucleotides match TRBD1. This CDR3 is 16 amino acids long. Germline CDR1 SGHRS, CDR2 YFSETQ. The V gene end was trimmed by 4 bases and the J gene end by 4 bases; junction bases not matched to a gene: 10. This chain's CDR3 is CASSPQPTGFNEKLFF. In DNA form, the CDR3 reads TGCGCCAGCAGCCCTCAGCCGACAGGGTTTAATGAAAAACTGTTTTTT. Full variable domain (missing parts from reference TRBV5-1 and TRBJ1-4): KAGVTQTPRYLIKTRGQQVTLSCSPISGHRSVSWYQQTPGQGLQFLFEYFSETQRNKGNFPGRFSGRQFSNSRSEMNVSTLELGDSALYLCASSPQPTGFNEKLFFGSGTQLSVL.

The chain is built from TRBV6-6 and TRBJ2-5; 7 bases line up with TRBD2. The junction had 6 bases not matched to a gene; V was cut back by 11 bases and J by 0 bases. In germline, CDR1 is MNHNY, CDR2 SVGAGI (reference sequence). The CDR3 is 13 residues long. CDR3 DNA: TGTGCCGGAAGGGGAGGGGACCAAGAGACCCAGTACTTC. Amino acid sequence: CAGRGGDQETQYF.

In DNA form, the CDR3 reads TGCAGCGTTGAACGGGGCGGGACGAACACCGGGGAGCTGTTTTTT. This sequence encodes CSVERGGTNTGELFF. The rearrangement links TRBV29-1 to TRBJ2-2, with D perhaps matching TRBD2 (6 bases). CDR3 length equals 15 residues. Germline CDR1 is SQVTM and CDR2 is ANQGSEA. The V gene lost 2 bases and the J gene lost 0 bases, with 10 bases spanning the gap.

This clone was counted a single time. The genes are TRBV6-4 and TRBJ1-5, with D perhaps TRBD1 (5 bases). V lost 0 bases to trimming and J lost 6 bases, with 12 bases between them. This CDR3 is 15 amino acids long. Germline V gene lookup returns CDR1 MRHNA and CDR2 SNTAGT. CDR3 DNA: TGTGCCAGCAGTGACTCCCCGGACAACGGTCAGCCCCAGCATTTT. It encodes CASSDSPDNGQPQHF.

The rearrangement joins TRBV28 to TRBJ2-7; the D gene is possibly TRBD1 (6 bases). Germline V gene sequence: CDR1 MDHEN, CDR2 SYDVKM. CDR3 length: 15 residues. Between the trimmed V and J ends, which lost 5 bases and 4 bases, there was a span of 18 bases. CDR3 amino acids: CASSLNQDSTYEQYF. CDR3 coding DNA: TGTGCCAGCAGTCTGAACCAGGACAGTACTTACGAGCAGTACTTC. Full variable domain (outside the CDR3, taken from reference TRBV28 and TRBJ2-7): DVKVTQSSRYLVKRTGEKVFLECVQDMDHENMFWYRQDPGLGLRLIYFSYDVKMKEKGDIPEGYSVSREKKERFSLILESASTNQTSMYLCASSLNQDSTYEQYFGPGTRLTVT.

The chain carries TRBV6-5 and TRBJ1-1, with 7 bases fitting TRBD1. V lost 2 bases, J lost 8 bases, and 5 bases stayed unmatched. The germline CDR1 and CDR2 sequences are MNHEY and SVGAGI. The CDR3 has 13 residues. The CDR3 spells CASSYPEGQEAFF. The CDR3 nucleotides read TGTGCCAGCAGTTACCCAGAGGGACAGGAAGCTTTCTTT.

V usage is TRBV6-5 and J usage is TRBJ2-5, with a weak D call TRBD1 (6 bases). V lost 2 bases and J lost 2, with 15 bases in between. Germline V lookup: CDR1 MNHEY, CDR2 SVGAGI. This CDR3 is 16 amino acids long. CDR3 bases: TGTGCCAGCAGTTACACCCAGGGGATCCCACAAGAGACCCAGTACTTC. Translating it yields CASSYTQGIPQETQYF.

The chain links TRBV6-7 to TRBJ1-1; no clear D gene. TRBV6-7 is labeled an ORF, and its function is uncertain. Trimming cost V 2 bases and J 11 bases, with 12 bases left between them. The CDR3 length is 12 residues. Here the CDR3 reads CASSYGLPLAFF. The CDR3 coding sequence is TGTGCCAGCAGTTACGGGCTACCCTTGGCTTTCTTT.

The V gene is TRBV7-9, the J gene TRBJ2-2; TRBD2 matches at 9 bases. Per the germline V gene, CDR1 is SEHNR and CDR2 is FQNEAQ (reference sequence). The CDR3 contains 17 residues. The V gene end was trimmed by 7 bases and the J gene end by 4 bases; junction bases not matched to a gene: 13. The CDR3 region is CASTLGRLAALTGELFF. The CDR3 DNA follows: TGTGCCAGCACCCTTGGGAGACTAGCGGCGCTCACCGGGGAGCTGTTTTTT.

The gene calls are TRBV5-1 and TRBJ2-1; possible D gene TRBD1, 7 bases. Germline assignment: CDR1 SGHRS and CDR2 YFSETQ. CDR3 size: 13 residues. V was trimmed by 4 bases and J by 6 bases, leaving 11 bases between them. The CDR3 is CASSRRDSNEQFF. The CDR3 nucleotides are TGCGCCAGCAGCCGGCGGGACAGCAATGAGCAGTTCTTC.

The chain links TRBV3-1 (or the pseudogene TRBV3-2) to TRBJ1-2; D is undetermined. The V gene's germline CDR1 is LGHDT and CDR2 YNNKEL (reference sequence). CDR3 length equals 18 residues. The ends were cut back, 4 bases at V and 8 bases at J, with 29 bases in the middle. The CDR3 DNA sequence: TGTGCCAGCAGCCTGGTATCCTTTCGGGGAAAGGGATGGAAGGGCTACACCTTC. Translation: CASSLVSFRGKGWKGYTF.

The CDR3 here is CASSQVLSGFYEQYF. The CDR3, as DNA: TGCGCCAGCAGCCAAGTCCTTAGCGGATTCTACGAGCAGTACTTC. The chain joins TRBV4-1 to TRBJ2-7; D is possibly TRBD2 (6 bases). Trimming pared 1 base from V and 3 bases from J, leaving 13 bases between. CDR1 and CDR2 (germline): MGHRA, YSYEKL. The CDR3 sequence is 15 residues long.